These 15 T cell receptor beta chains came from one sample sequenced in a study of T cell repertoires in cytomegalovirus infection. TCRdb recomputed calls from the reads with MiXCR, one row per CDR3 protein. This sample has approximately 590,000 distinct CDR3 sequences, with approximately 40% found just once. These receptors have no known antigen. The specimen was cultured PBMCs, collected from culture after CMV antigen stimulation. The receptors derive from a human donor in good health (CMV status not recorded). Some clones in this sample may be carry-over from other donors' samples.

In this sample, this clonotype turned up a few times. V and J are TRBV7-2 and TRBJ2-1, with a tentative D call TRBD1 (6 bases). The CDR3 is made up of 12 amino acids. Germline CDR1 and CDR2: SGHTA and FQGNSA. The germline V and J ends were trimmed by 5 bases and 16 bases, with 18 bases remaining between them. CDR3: CASSPWAGEQFF. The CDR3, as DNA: TGTGCCAGCAGCCCCTGGGCAGGGGAACAATTCTTC.

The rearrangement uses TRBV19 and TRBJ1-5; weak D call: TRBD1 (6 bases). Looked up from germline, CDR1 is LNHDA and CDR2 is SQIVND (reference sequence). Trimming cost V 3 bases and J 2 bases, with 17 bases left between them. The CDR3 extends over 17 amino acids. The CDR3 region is CASSMGSGVYGNQPQHF. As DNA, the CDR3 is TGTGCCAGTAGTATGGGATCAGGGGTGTATGGCAATCAGCCCCAGCATTTT.

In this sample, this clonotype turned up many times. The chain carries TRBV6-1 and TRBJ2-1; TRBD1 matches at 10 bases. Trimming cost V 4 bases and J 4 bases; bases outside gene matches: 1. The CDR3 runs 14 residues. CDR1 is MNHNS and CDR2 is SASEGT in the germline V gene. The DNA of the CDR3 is TGTGCCAGCAGTGGACAGGGGGCTTACAATGAGCAGTTCTTC. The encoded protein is CASSGQGAYNEQFF.

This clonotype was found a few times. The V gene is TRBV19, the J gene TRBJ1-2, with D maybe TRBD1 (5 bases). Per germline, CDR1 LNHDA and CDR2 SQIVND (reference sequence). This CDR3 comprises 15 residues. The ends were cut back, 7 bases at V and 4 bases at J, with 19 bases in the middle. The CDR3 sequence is CASTPGTINFYGYTF. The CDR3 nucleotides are TGTGCCAGTACCCCGGGGACGATTAATTTCTATGGCTACACCTTC. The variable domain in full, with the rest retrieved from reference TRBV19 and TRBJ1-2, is DGGITQSPKYLFRKEGQNVTLSCEQNLNHDAMYWYRQDPGQGLRLIYYSQIVNDFQKGDIAEGYSVSREKKESFPLTVTSAQKNPTAFYLCASTPGTINFYGYTFGSGTRLTVV.

CDR3 residues: CASSLLERGSQYF. Here the CDR3 DNA reads TGTGCCAGCAGCTTGTTGGAAAGAGGTTCGCAGTATTTT. V is TRBV5-5 and J is TRBJ2-3; D is ambiguous. Trimming left V 1 base short and J 10 bases short, with 13 bases between. CDR1 and CDR2 (germline): SGHKS, YYEKEE (reference sequence). This CDR3 is 13 amino acids long.

CDR3 DNA: TGCGCCAGCAGCTTGTATACAGGGCCCGGAAACACCATATATTTT. It encodes CASSLYTGPGNTIYF. This chain uses TRBV5-1 with TRBJ1-3; D may be TRBD1 (6 bases). Trimming cost V 1 base and J 4 bases, with 12 bases left between them. Germline assignment: CDR1 SGHRS and CDR2 YFSETQ. This CDR3 spans 15 amino acids.

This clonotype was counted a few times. CDR3 residues: CASSLGVGGTGELFF. The CDR3 nucleotides read TGTGCCAGCAGCTTAGGGGTCGGGGGCACCGGGGAGCTGTTTTTT. The V call is TRBV7-2, the J call TRBJ2-2, with D possibly being TRBD2 (6 bases). Germline CDR1 and CDR2: SGHTA and FQGNSA. Trimming stripped 1 base from V and 4 bases from J, with 10 bases between. The CDR3 runs 15 residues.

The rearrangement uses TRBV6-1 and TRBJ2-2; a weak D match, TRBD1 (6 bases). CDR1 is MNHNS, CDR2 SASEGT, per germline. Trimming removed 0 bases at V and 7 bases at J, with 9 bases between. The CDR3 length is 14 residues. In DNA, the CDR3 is TGTGCCAGCAGTGAAGCCAGGGGCGTCGGGGAGCTGTTTTTT. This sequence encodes CASSEARGVGELFF.

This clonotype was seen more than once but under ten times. The CDR3 coding sequence is TGTGCCAGCCGGAGACTCGGCTCCTATAATTCACCCCTCCACTTT. It translates to CASRRLGSYNSPLHF. The V gene is TRBV7-9, the J gene TRBJ1-6, with no clear D. Germline assignment: CDR1 SEHNR and CDR2 FQNEAQ (reference sequence). This CDR3 is 15 amino acids long. Trimming removed 8 bases at V and 0 bases at J, with 11 bases between.

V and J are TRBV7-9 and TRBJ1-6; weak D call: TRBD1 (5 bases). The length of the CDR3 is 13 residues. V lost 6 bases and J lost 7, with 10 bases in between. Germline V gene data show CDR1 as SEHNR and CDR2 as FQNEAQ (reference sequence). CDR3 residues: CASSSGNNSPLHF. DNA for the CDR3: TGTGCCAGCAGTTCAGGGAACAATTCACCCCTCCACTTT.

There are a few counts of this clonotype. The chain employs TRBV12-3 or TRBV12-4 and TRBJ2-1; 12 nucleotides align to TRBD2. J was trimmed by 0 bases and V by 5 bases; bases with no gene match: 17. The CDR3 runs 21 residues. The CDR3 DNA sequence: TGTGCCAGCAGTCTACTGACTAGCGGGGGCGTTTTATTGAGCTCCTACAATGAGCAGTTCTTC. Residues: CASSLLTSGGVLLSSYNEQFF.

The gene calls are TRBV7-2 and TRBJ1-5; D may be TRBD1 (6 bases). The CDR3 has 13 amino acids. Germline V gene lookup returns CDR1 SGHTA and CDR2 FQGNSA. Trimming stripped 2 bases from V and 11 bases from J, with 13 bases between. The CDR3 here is CASSLRGSKTQHF. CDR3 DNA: TGTGCCAGCAGCTTAAGGGGGAGTAAGACCCAGCATTTT.

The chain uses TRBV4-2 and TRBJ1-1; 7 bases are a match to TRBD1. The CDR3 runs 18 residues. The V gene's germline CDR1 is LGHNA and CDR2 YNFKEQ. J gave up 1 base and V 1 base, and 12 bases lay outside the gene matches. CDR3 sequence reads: CASSQVRPRDSGNTEAFF. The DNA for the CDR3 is TGTGCCAGCAGCCAAGTACGCCCCAGGGACAGCGGGAACACTGAAGCTTTCTTT.

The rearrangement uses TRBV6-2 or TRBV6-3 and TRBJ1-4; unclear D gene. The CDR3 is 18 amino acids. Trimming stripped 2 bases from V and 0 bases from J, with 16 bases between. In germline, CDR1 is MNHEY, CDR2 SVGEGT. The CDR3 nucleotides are TGTGCCAGCAGTTACCGGGCTCCACGAGGAACAACTAATGAAAAACTGTTTTTT. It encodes CASSYRAPRGTTNEKLFF.

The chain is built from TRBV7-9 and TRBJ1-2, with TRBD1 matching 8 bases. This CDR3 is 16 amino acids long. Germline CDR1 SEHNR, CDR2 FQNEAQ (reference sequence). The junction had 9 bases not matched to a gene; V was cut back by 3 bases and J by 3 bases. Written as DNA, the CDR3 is TGTGCCAGCAGCTTTTCTAGGACAGGGAGGGACTATGGCTACACCTTC. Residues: CASSFSRTGRDYGYTF.